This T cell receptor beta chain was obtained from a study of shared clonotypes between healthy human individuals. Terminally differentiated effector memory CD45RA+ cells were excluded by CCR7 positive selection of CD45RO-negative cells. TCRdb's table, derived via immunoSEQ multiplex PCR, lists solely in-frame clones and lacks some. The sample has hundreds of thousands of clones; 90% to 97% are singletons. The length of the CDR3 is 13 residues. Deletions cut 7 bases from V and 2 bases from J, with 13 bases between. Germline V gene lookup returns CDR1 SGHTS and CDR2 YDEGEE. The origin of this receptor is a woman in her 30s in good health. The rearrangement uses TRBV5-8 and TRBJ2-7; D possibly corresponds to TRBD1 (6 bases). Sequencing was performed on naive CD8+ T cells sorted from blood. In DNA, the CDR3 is TGTGCCAGCGGTACCAGGGGACCCTACGAGCAGTACTTC. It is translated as CASGTRGPYEQYF.